The clone carrying this T cell receptor beta chain was observed many times. Its matching antigen is unknown. The ends were cut back, 3 bases at V and 5 bases at J, with 8 bases in the middle. The CDR3 covers 13 residues. Germline CDR1 reads MNHEY; CDR2 reads SVGAGI. The source of the sample is a study of blood T cells in healthy people across ages. Study-wide findings and caveats: The unsorted PBMCs prevented any conclusive comparison of naive versus antigen-experienced cells. Changes seen in expanded clonotypes were possibly confounded by donor CMV status left unknown.

Healthy Russian Caucasian donors spanned ages about 6 to 95 years. Peripheral blood from each donor was collected in a volume of roughly 9.2 milliliters. Together with a sample-barcoded 5' primer, a J-beta primer mix was included in a second PCR lasting about 6 to 11 cycles. TCRdb passed the 5' RACE reads through MiXCR, listing each CDR3 protein once. The repertoire holds some 710,000 distinct CDR3 sequences, with about a fifth as singletons. This chain joins TRBV6-5 and TRBJ2-1; no definite D call. The clonotype originates from a man aged 65 to 85 in good health. The sequencing sample was made of blood. CDR3 sequence (DNA): TGTGCCAGCAGTTATAGGAAAGACAATGAGCAGTTCTTC. As protein: CASSYRKDNEQFF.